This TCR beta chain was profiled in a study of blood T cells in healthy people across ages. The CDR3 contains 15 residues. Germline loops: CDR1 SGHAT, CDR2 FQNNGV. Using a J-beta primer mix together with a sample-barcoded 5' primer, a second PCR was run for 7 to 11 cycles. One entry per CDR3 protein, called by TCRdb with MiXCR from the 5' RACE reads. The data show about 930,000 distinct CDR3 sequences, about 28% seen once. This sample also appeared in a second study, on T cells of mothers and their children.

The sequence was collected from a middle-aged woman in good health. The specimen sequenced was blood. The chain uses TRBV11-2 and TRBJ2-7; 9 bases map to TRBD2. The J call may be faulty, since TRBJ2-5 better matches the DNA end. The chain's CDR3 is CASSSYGGGAETQYF. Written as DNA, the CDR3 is TGTGCCAGCAGCTCTTACGGCGGGGGGGCGGAGACCCAGTACTTC.